These 28 T cell receptor beta chains originate from one sample sequenced in a study of control samples from healthy donors and cancer patients. Sequenced by immunoSEQ multiplex PCR; TCRdb stores in-frame clones only, minus some. Of about 120,000 clones listed, 85% to 90% are singletons. Sequenced material: blood. The receptors come from a woman aged 70-85 years in good health.

The genes are TRBV19 and TRBJ2-1; D might be TRBD1 or TRBD2, each matching 5 bases. V was cut by 9 bases and J by 2 bases, with 17 bases left in between. Germline CDR1 is LNHDA and CDR2 is SQIVND (reference sequence). The CDR3 contains 15 residues. Here the CDR3 reads CASTRIQGAYNEQFF. The CDR3 nucleotides are TGTGCCAGCACCCGAATCCAGGGAGCCTACAATGAGCAGTTCTTC. The whole variable domain, remainder taken from reference TRBV19 and TRBJ2-1, is DGGITQSPKYLFRKEGQNVTLSCEQNLNHDAMYWYRQDPGQGLRLIYYSQIVNDFQKGDIAEGYSVSREKKESFPLTVTSAQKNPTAFYLCASTRIQGAYNEQFFGPGTRLTVL.

CDR3 region: CASSGRGPDQPQHF. DNA for the CDR3: TGTGCCAGCAGCGGCAGGGGGCCGGATCAGCCCCAGCATTTT. V gene TRBV3-1 (or the pseudogene TRBV3-2) combines with J gene TRBJ1-5, with 8 bases that match TRBD1. After removal of 5 bases from V and 5 bases from J, the junction contained 5 bases not matched to a gene. Germline V gene data show CDR1 as LGHDT and CDR2 as YNNKEL (reference sequence). The CDR3 has 14 amino acids.

This clone turned up a few times. In nucleotides, the CDR3 is TGTGCCAGCAGTAGGTACGAGCAGTACTTC. Its translation: CASSRYEQYF. The V call is TRBV11-1, the J call TRBJ2-7; D is undetermined. The CDR3 consists of 10 residues. Germline CDR1 reads SGHAT; CDR2 reads FQDESV (reference sequence). Trimming stripped 6 bases from V and 4 bases from J, with 4 bases between.

The gene calls are TRBV11-2 and TRBJ2-1; TRBD2 aligns across 16 bases. The germline CDR1 and CDR2 sequences are SGHAT and FQNNGV. The CDR3 has 15 amino acids. V dropped 6 bases and J dropped 14; count of bases not matched to a gene: 10. This chain's CDR3 is CASSPPGLAGGPKFF. In DNA form, the CDR3 reads TGTGCCAGCAGTCCACCGGGACTAGCGGGGGGGCCGAAGTTCTTC. The variable domain in full, with the rest retrieved from reference TRBV11-2 and TRBJ2-1, is EAGVAQSPRYKIIEKRQSVAFWCNPISGHATLYWYQQILGQGPKLLIQFQNNGVVDDSQLPKDRFSAERLKGVDSTLKIQPAKLEDSAVYLCASSPPGLAGGPKFFGPGTRLTVL.

The V call is TRBV24-1, the J call TRBJ2-5; TRBD2 aligns across 9 bases. CDR3 length: 15 residues. V trimming: 2 bases; J trimming: 5 bases; junction bases outside the gene matches: 5. Germline CDR1 reads KGHDR; CDR2 reads SFDVKD. The CDR3 DNA sequence: TGTGCCACCAGTGATTGGACTAGCGTAGGGGAGACCCAGTACTTC. It is translated as CATSDWTSVGETQYF.

Comment on this clone: Other nucleotide sequences in the sample specify the same CDR3. The genes are TRBV6-5 and TRBJ1-1, with D possibly matching TRBD1 (5 bases). Germline-derived CDR1 and CDR2 are MNHEY and SVGAGI. The ends were cut back, 1 base at V and 1 base at J, with 7 bases in the middle. The CDR3 sequence is 14 residues long. In nucleotides, the CDR3 is TGTGCCAGCAGTTACTTGCAGGGGAACACTGAAGCTTTCTTT. It specifies CASSYLQGNTEAFF.

The chain is built from TRBV9 and TRBJ2-7, with D possibly being TRBD1 or TRBD2 (5 bases each). The CDR3 is 13 amino acids. The V gene's germline CDR1 is SGDLS and CDR2 YYNGEE. Trimming pared 0 bases from V and 5 bases from J, leaving 9 bases between. The CDR3 sequence: CASSVGGKNEQYF. The CDR3 DNA reads TGTGCCAGCAGCGTAGGGGGGAAAAACGAGCAGTACTTC.

V is TRBV4-2 and J is TRBJ1-2; D is perhaps TRBD1 (6 bases). V was cut by 3 bases and J by 7 bases, with 18 bases left in between. The CDR3 has 15 amino acids. Germline V CDR1 and CDR2: LGHNA, YNFKEQ. The CDR3 nucleotides read TGTGCCAGCAGCCAGACCACAGGGACCCACGGTGGCTACACCTTC. Translating it yields CASSQTTGTHGGYTF.

The chain joins TRBV21-1 to TRBJ1-4; the table assigns TRBD1, which was not confirmed against the DNA. TRBV21-1 is termed a pseudogene. The CDR3 loop spans 15 amino acids. The DNA for the CDR3 is TGTGCCAGCAAGGACCGCAGGGGGTACCCTGAAAAACTGTTTTTT. Translating gives CASKDRRGYPEKLFF.

The chain uses TRBV4-2 and TRBJ2-5, with D hard to call. V was clipped by 3 bases and J by 5 bases, with 10 bases between them. The CDR3 length is 13 residues. Germline V gene sequence: CDR1 LGHNA, CDR2 YNFKEQ. The CDR3 loop reads CASSQSVRETQYF. In DNA, the CDR3 is TGTGCCAGCAGCCAGTCGGTGCGGGAGACCCAGTACTTC.

V is TRBV6-2 or TRBV6-3 and J is TRBJ1-1; possible D gene TRBD1, 6 bases. This CDR3 region has 13 residues. Looked up from germline, CDR1 is MNHEY and CDR2 is SVGEGT. Between the trimmed V and J ends, which lost 6 bases and 6 bases, there was a span of 14 bases. The CDR3 sequence is CASSSTGGAEAFF. CDR3 bases: TGTGCCAGCAGCTCGACAGGAGGCGCTGAAGCTTTCTTT.

The chain uses TRBV9 and TRBJ1-4, with 8 bases identical to TRBD1. The germline V gene encodes CDR1 SGDLS and CDR2 YYNGEE. This CDR3 has 15 residues. The ends lost 4 bases at V and 5 bases at J; junction bases unmatched: 7. CDR3 protein: CASSPGGVLNEKLFF. The CDR3, as DNA: TGTGCCAGCAGCCCAGGGGGCGTCTTGAATGAAAAACTGTTTTTT.

This rearrangement joins TRBV2 to TRBJ1-5, with 8 bases lining up with TRBD1. This CDR3 contains 15 residues. Germline V gives CDR1 SNHLY, CDR2 FYNNEI. Trimming at V came to 7 bases and at J to 3 bases, leaving 8 bases not matched to a gene. The CDR3 DNA follows: TGTGCCAGCACCCTACAGGGGGACTACAATCAGCCCCAGCATTTT. This gives the protein CASTLQGDYNQPQHF.

This clone was recorded only once. The rearrangement joins TRBV6-2 or TRBV6-3 to TRBJ2-7; 13 bases are shared with TRBD2. V shed 5 bases, J shed 1 base, and the junction held 8 bases outside the gene matches. The CDR3 length is 17 residues. Germline CDR1 is MNHEY and CDR2 is SVGEGT. This CDR3 reads CASSTTTSGGPSYEQYF. CDR3 coding DNA: TGTGCCAGCAGTACAACGACTAGCGGGGGGCCTTCCTACGAGCAGTACTTC.

The chain is built from TRBV9 and TRBJ1-3; no firm D call. This CDR3 comprises 16 residues. V dropped 0 bases and J dropped 0 bases, with 10 bases sitting between them. Germline loops: CDR1 SGDLS, CDR2 YYNGEE. This CDR3 reads CASSVAAPSSGNTIYF. CDR3 coding DNA: TGTGCCAGCAGCGTAGCCGCACCGAGCTCTGGAAACACCATATATTTT.

This sequence joins TRBV13 and TRBJ2-3; perhaps TRBD2 as D (5 bases). The germline V gene has CDR1 PRHDT and CDR2 FYEKMQ (reference sequence). The CDR3 is 15 amino acids. V lost 5 bases and J 0 bases, leaving 12 bases between the germline ends. The CDR3 here is CASSDGPSSTDTQYF. CDR3 sequence (DNA): TGTGCCAGCAGCGATGGACCTAGCAGCACAGATACGCAGTATTTT. The full variable domain, with the rest looked up from reference TRBV13 and TRBJ2-3, is AAGVIQSPRHLIKEKRETATLKCYPIPRHDTVYWYQQGPGQDPQFLISFYEKMQSDKGSIPDRFSAQQFSDYHSELNMSSLELGDSALYFCASSDGPSSTDTQYFGPGTRLTVL.

The V and J genes are TRBV27 and TRBJ2-7; D unresolved. The V gene's germline CDR1 is MNHEY and CDR2 SMNVEV (reference sequence). The germline V and J ends were trimmed by 6 bases and 2 bases, with 17 bases remaining between them. The CDR3 consists of 15 residues. CDR3 nucleotide sequence: TGTGCCAGCAGCTATCGAAGCGTTGGGGCCTACGAGCAGTACTTC. Residues: CASSYRSVGAYEQYF.

This chain connects TRBV6-5 to TRBJ1-4; TRBD1 might be the D (5 bases). V was cut by 0 bases and J by 7 bases, with 15 bases left in between. The CDR3 runs to 16 residues. Germline V gene data show CDR1 as MNHEY and CDR2 as SVGAGI. In DNA, the CDR3 is TGTGCCAGCAGTTACTCTCGCTGGGGGTCGGCTGAAAAACTGTTTTTT. Its translation: CASSYSRWGSAEKLFF.

This sequence joins TRBV7-7 and TRBJ2-2, with TRBD2 as a possible D gene (5 bases). Germline CDR1 is SSHAT and CDR2 is FNYEAQ (reference sequence). The germline V and J ends were trimmed by 6 bases and 5 bases, with 7 bases remaining between them. CDR3 length equals 12 residues. CDR3 residues: CASSRETGELFF. The CDR3 nucleotides are TGTGCCAGCAGTCGGGAAACCGGGGAGCTGTTTTTT.

The chain joins TRBV3-1 (or the pseudogene TRBV3-2) to TRBJ2-1, with D perhaps matching TRBD1 (6 bases). The CDR3 contains 13 residues. The germline gives CDR1 LGHDT, CDR2 YNNKEL (reference sequence). The V and J ends lost 2 bases and 5 bases respectively, with 7 bases between them. CDR3 sequence (DNA): TGTGCCAGCAGCCAAAACAGGGACAATGAGCAGTTCTTC. Protein product: CASSQNRDNEQFF.

The V gene is TRBV21-1, the J gene TRBJ2-1; TRBD2, the table's D call, was not compared with the DNA. TRBV21-1 is an annotated pseudogene. The CDR3 is made up of 17 amino acids. As DNA, the CDR3 is TGTGCCAGCAGCAAACGGCTAGCGGGGGGGCCGGACAATGAGCAGTTCTTC. Its translation: CASSKRLAGGPDNEQFF.

The genes are TRBV5-1 and TRBJ1-2, with TRBD1 matching 8 bases. Germline CDR1 and CDR2: SGHRS and YFSETQ. The CDR3 spans 13 residues. Trimming removed 4 bases from V and 3 bases from J; junction bases left unmatched: 2. The CDR3 bases are TGCGCCAGCAGCCCACAGGGGGACTATGGCTACACCTTC. This encodes CASSPQGDYGYTF.

V and J are TRBV7-3 and TRBJ2-7, with 11 positions matching TRBD1. CDR1 SGHTA and CDR2 FQGTGA come from the germline V gene. Trimming took 0 bases from V and 4 from J; bases not matched to a gene: 2. The CDR3 spans 15 residues. The CDR3 nucleotides read TGTGCCAGCAGCTTAACGGGACAGGGGGAGTACGAGCAGTACTTC. It is translated as CASSLTGQGEYEQYF.

This chain uses TRBV19 with TRBJ1-4; tentatively, D is TRBD1 (5 bases). With 5 bases removed from V and 2 bases from J, the gap between germline ends came to 12 bases. This CDR3 comprises 15 residues. Germline V CDR1 and CDR2: LNHDA, SQIVND (reference sequence). CDR3 DNA: TGTGCCAGTAGTGCAGCAGGGTTGACTAATGAAAAACTGTTTTTT. Translated: CASSAAGLTNEKLFF.

This chain joins TRBV5-1 and TRBJ2-2, with a possible D match to TRBD2 (6 bases). The CDR3 sequence is 14 residues long. The germline V gene encodes CDR1 SGHRS and CDR2 YFSETQ. With 7 bases removed from V and 7 bases from J, the gap between germline ends came to 17 bases. The CDR3 DNA sequence: TGCGCCAGCTCCAGGGCTAGCGAAAGCGGGGAGCTGTTTTTT. This gives the protein CASSRASESGELFF.

The gene calls are TRBV6-6 and TRBJ2-6; D may be TRBD2 (5 bases). Germline V gene data show CDR1 as MNHNY and CDR2 as SVGAGI (reference sequence). The V end was cut by 2 bases, the J end by 3 bases, with 8 bases between. The CDR3 spans 15 residues. The DNA of the CDR3 is TGTGCCAGCAGTTACCAAGGGAGTGGGGCCAACGTCCTGACTTTC. Its translation is CASSYQGSGANVLTF.

The CDR3 DNA is TGTGCCAGCAGCCCGCGCCGGGTGGACACTGAAGCTTTCTTT. This sequence encodes CASSPRRVDTEAFF. The chain uses TRBV9 and TRBJ1-1; D gene ambiguous. Trimming took off 4 bases at V and 3 bases at J, with 13 bases between the two ends. This CDR3 has 14 residues. CDR1 is SGDLS and CDR2 is YYNGEE in the germline V gene.

This chain joins TRBV11-2 and TRBJ2-2; D is possibly TRBD2 (5 bases). V was trimmed by 2 bases and J by 0 bases, leaving 10 bases between them. The CDR3 extends over 16 amino acids. CDR1 and CDR2 (germline): SGHAT, FQNNGV. This chain's CDR3 is CASSLQSGANTGELFF. The CDR3 bases are TGTGCCAGCAGCTTACAGAGCGGCGCGAACACCGGGGAGCTGTTTTTT.